This entry features one T cell receptor beta chain sequence. The entry originates in a study of cytomegalovirus exposure and HLA in healthy donors. 60 Vbeta and 13 Jbeta primers were used in PCR. Sequencing used immunoSEQ multiplex PCR; TCRdb keeps in-frame clones, though not all of them. The sample includes 200,000 or so clones, over 65% of them seen just once. The CDR3 totals 13 residues. V was pared by 2 bases and J by 4 bases, with 1 base of the junction left unmatched. The germline V gene has CDR1 KGHSH and CDR2 LQKENI. The V and J genes are TRBV18 and TRBJ1-2; 7 bases align to TRBD1. Sequenced material: PBMCs. The sequence derives from a boy between 2 and 10 years old in good health and CMV-seronegative. The CDR3 protein is CASSPAGGYGYTF. The CDR3 bases are TGTGCCAGCTCACCAGCAGGGGGCTATGGCTACACCTTC.